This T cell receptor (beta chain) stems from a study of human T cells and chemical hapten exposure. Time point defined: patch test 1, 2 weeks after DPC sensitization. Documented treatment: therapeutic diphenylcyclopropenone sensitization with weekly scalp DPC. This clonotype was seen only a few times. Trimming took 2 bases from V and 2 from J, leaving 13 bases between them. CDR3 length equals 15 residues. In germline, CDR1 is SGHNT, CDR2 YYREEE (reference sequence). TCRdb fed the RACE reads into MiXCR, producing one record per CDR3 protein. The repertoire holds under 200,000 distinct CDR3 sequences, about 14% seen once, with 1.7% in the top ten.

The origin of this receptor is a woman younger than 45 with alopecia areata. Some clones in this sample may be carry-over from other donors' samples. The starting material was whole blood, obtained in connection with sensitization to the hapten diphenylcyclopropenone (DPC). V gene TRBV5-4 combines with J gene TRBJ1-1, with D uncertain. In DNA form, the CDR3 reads TGTGCCAGCAGCTTTTCCCAGCCGCCTAACACTGAAGCTTTCTTT. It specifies CASSFSQPPNTEAFF.